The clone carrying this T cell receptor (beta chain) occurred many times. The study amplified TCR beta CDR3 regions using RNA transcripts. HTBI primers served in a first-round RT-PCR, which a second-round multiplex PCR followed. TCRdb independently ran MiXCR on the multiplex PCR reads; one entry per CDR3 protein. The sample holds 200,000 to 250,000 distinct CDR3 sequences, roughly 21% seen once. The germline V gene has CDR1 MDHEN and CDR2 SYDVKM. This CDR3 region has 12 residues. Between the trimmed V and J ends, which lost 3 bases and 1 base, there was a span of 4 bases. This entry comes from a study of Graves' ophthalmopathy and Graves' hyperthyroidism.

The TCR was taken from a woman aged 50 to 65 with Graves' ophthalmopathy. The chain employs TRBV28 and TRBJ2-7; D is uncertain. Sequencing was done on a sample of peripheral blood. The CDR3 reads CASSFRSYEQYF. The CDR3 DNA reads TGTGCCAGCAGTTTCCGGTCCTACGAGCAGTACTTC. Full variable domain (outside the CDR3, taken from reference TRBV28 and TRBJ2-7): DVKVTQSSRYLVKRTGEKVFLECVQDMDHENMFWYRQDPGLGLRLIYFSYDVKMKEKGDIPEGYSVSREKKERFSLILESASTNQTSMYLCASSFRSYEQYFGPGTRLTVT.